The text below deals with one T cell receptor (beta chain). This clonotype was seen more than once but under ten times. Its antigen specificity is not known. No much larger clone is present one base from it, and per-base qualities are unavailable. The sample originates from a study of T cell repertoires in cytomegalovirus infection (dated by TCRdb to the late 2010s). Context from the whole study: Because public TCR beta signatures pointed to carriage of CMV infection together with the matching HLA type, the HLA type of each donor mattered for the analysis. On the study overall, not on this receptor specifically: In the ex vivo response, HLA-C-restricted CMV-specific TCR beta clonotypes were dominant, and in two of eight donors the single most frequent clonotype came from this HLA-C-restricted group. In both this cohort and an independent roughly 330-donor cohort, the cumulative frequency of public TCR beta family members distinguished carriers of CMV infection plus the relevant HLA type.

TCRdb names Illumina HiSeq 1500 as the instrument used. The raw public data were reprocessed by TCRdb itself: fastp quality trimming at Q25, MiXCR clonotype calling, in-frame beta chains only. Entries are consolidated by CDR3 protein sequence, retaining the most common genes and DNA. The sample profile shows under 350,000 distinct CDR3 sequences; 9.6% of them were found once. The biggest ten clones account for around 2.4% of the sample. This receptor was taken from a human donor in good health (CMV status not recorded). Some clones in this sample may be carry-over from other donors' samples. The sample consisted of PBMCs.

The nucleotides are TGTGCCAGCAGCTTGGACAGGCCCTTCACCGGGGAGCTGTTTTTT. This gives the protein CASSLDRPFTGELFF. The rearranged segments are TRBV5-5 and TRBJ2-2; TRBD1 might be the D gene, on 5 matching bases. A distance of 10 bases separates the germline ends of V and J, which lose 0 bases and 4 bases respectively. Taken from the germline V gene (reference sequence), the CDR1 and CDR2 loops are SGHKS and YYEKEE. CDR3 length: 15 amino acids, cysteine to phenylalanine. Just CDR3 DNA is preserved here, 45 bases in frame from base 1.